These 16 T cell receptor beta chains were sequenced from one sample in a study of shared clonotypes between healthy human individuals. The method was immunoSEQ multiplex PCR; TCRdb's version includes in-frame clones alone and lacks a portion of them. The sample contains roughly 890,000 clones, nearly 95% of which appear only once. Cells designated naive CD8 were CD45RO-negative and were positively selected for CCR7, with terminally differentiated effector memory CD45RA+ cells excluded. The specimen sequenced was naive CD8+ T cells sorted from blood. The receptors were sampled from a man aged 25 to 40 in good health.

This chain connects TRBV30 to TRBJ1-1, with no clear D. The CDR3 has 12 amino acids. V lost 4 bases to trimming and J lost 4 bases, with 10 bases between them. Germline V gene data show CDR1 as GTSNPN and CDR2 as SVGIG (reference sequence). Written as DNA, the CDR3 is TGTGCCTGGAATTGGGGAGGCACTGAAGCTTTCTTT. Amino acid sequence: CAWNWGGTEAFF. The complete variable domain, with remaining parts taken from reference TRBV30 and TRBJ1-1, reads SQTIHQWPATLVQPVGSPLSLECTVEGTSNPNLYWYRQAAGRGLQLLFYSVGIGQISSEVPQNLSASRPQDRQFILSSKKLLLSDSGFYLCAWNWGGTEAFFGQGTRLTVV.

Here the CDR3 reads CASSSTPSSYNEQFF. The CDR3 DNA reads as TGTGCCAGCAGCAGCACACCAAGCTCCTACAATGAGCAGTTCTTC. The chain joins TRBV7-3 to TRBJ2-1; D is undetermined. V was pared by 5 bases and J by 0 bases, with 11 bases between. This CDR3 is 15 amino acids long. The V gene's germline CDR1 is SGHTA and CDR2 FQGTGA. Full variable domain (rest looked up from reference TRBV7-3 and TRBJ2-1): GAGVSQTPSNKVTEKGKYVELRCDPISGHTALYWYRQSLGQGPEFLIYFQGTGAADDSGLPNDRFFAVRPEGSVSTLKIQRTERGDSAVYLCASSSTPSSYNEQFFGPGTRLTVL.

J is TRBJ2-7 and V is TRBV27; D may be TRBD1 (6 bases). The CDR3 consists of 14 residues. The V gene's germline CDR1 is MNHEY and CDR2 SMNVEV (reference sequence). Trimming removed 1 base from V and 3 bases from J, with 10 bases in between. In DNA, the CDR3 is TGTGCCAGCAGTTTATGGGGGCAGAACTACGAGCAGTACTTC. Amino acid sequence: CASSLWGQNYEQYF.

This chain uses TRBV14 with TRBJ2-1; no firm D call. Trimming pared 0 bases from V and 4 bases from J, leaving 31 bases between. Germline V gene data show CDR1 as SGHDN and CDR2 as FVKESK. The CDR3 is 22 residues long. The DNA for the CDR3 is TGTGCCAGCAGCCAAGATTCTGAGGCTGGGTCTGGCCGGATCACGAAGTACAATGAGCAGTTCTTC. Its protein product is CASSQDSEAGSGRITKYNEQFF. The full variable domain, with the rest looked up from reference TRBV14 and TRBJ2-1, is EAGVTQFPSHSVIEKGQTVTLRCDPISGHDNLYWYRRVMGKEIKFLLHFVKESKQDESGMPNNRFLAERTGGTYSTLKVQPAELEDSGVYFCASSQDSEAGSGRITKYNEQFFGPGTRLTVL.

Notes on this clone: Other DNA sequences in the sample encode the same CDR3. The CDR3 spells CASTGADTQYF. In DNA, the CDR3 is TGTGCCAGCACAGGGGCAGATACGCAGTATTTT. The rearrangement joins TRBV27 to TRBJ2-3, with TRBD1 as a possible D gene (6 bases). The CDR3 has 11 amino acids. The germline CDR1 and CDR2 sequences are MNHEY and SMNVEV (reference sequence). Trimming took off 7 bases at V and 4 bases at J, with 6 bases between the two ends.

This clone has only one observation. The chain employs TRBV7-8 and TRBJ1-4, with 7 nucleotides matching TRBD1. V gave up 1 base and J gave up 0 bases; unmatched junction bases: 2. The CDR3 has 16 amino acids. Germline CDR1 SGHVS, CDR2 FQNEAQ. Written as DNA, the CDR3 is TGTGCCAGCAGCTTAGTCGGGACAGCAACTAATGAAAAACTGTTTTTT. Translating it yields CASSLVGTATNEKLFF.

The chain recombines TRBV19 with TRBJ2-1; D unresolved. Trimming removed 4 bases at V and 5 bases at J, with 6 bases between. The CDR3 contains 12 residues. Looked up from germline, CDR1 is LNHDA and CDR2 is SQIVND (reference sequence). CDR3 sequence reads: CASSSQNNEQFF. CDR3 DNA sequence: TGTGCCAGTAGTAGCCAGAACAATGAGCAGTTCTTC.

V gene TRBV28 combines with J gene TRBJ2-7; 12 bases match TRBD2. The ends lost 5 bases at V and 5 bases at J; junction bases unmatched: 4. Germline assignment: CDR1 MDHEN and CDR2 SYDVKM. The CDR3 has 14 amino acids. The CDR3 here is CASSLRTSGNEQYF. The DNA for the CDR3 is TGTGCCAGCAGTCTCCGGACTAGCGGGAACGAGCAGTACTTC.

The V gene is TRBV2, the J gene TRBJ1-5, with D tentatively TRBD1 (6 bases). Germline V gene lookup returns CDR1 SNHLY and CDR2 FYNNEI. The CDR3 is 15 residues long. Trimming removed 6 bases from V and 4 bases from J, with 16 bases in between. The CDR3 DNA sequence: TGTGCCAGCAGCCCGGGGTGGGGGCCGAATCAGCCCCAGCATTTT. Its protein product is CASSPGWGPNQPQHF.

This clone turned up a few times. This chain links TRBV2 with TRBJ2-1, with 13 bases identical to TRBD2. The V segment lost 5 bases and the J segment 3 bases; nucleotides outside the gene matches: 7. CDR1 and CDR2 from the germline V gene are SNHLY and FYNNEI. The CDR3 spans 17 residues. The CDR3: CASSYSGLAGVYNEQFF. In nucleotides, the CDR3 is TGTGCCAGCAGTTACAGCGGACTAGCGGGAGTCTACAATGAGCAGTTCTTC.

Concerning this clone: The sample carries other DNA sequences with the same CDR3. V and J are TRBV7-3 and TRBJ2-3; D is unclear. CDR3 length equals 13 residues. Germline assignment: CDR1 SGHTA and CDR2 FQGTGA. Trimming shortened V by 5 bases and J by 0 bases, and 6 bases separated the two germline ends. The CDR3 region is CASSLPSTDTQYF. Here the CDR3 DNA reads TGTGCCAGCAGCCTACCTAGCACAGATACGCAGTATTTT.

The rearrangement uses TRBV6-5 and TRBJ2-1; D is undetermined. The CDR3 has 15 residues. CDR1 and CDR2 from the germline V gene are MNHEY and SVGAGI. V was cut by 6 bases and J by 3 bases, with 15 bases left in between. In nucleotides, the CDR3 is TGTGCCAGCAGGCCAAAGCTGGTACACTACAATGAGCAGTTCTTC. Its protein is CASRPKLVHYNEQFF.

The chain combines TRBV10-1 with TRBJ2-7; 11 bases match TRBD2. The ends lost 3 bases at V and 6 bases at J; junction bases unmatched: 4. The V gene's germline CDR1 is WNHNN and CDR2 SYGVQD (reference sequence). This CDR3 contains 14 residues. CDR3 in amino acids: CASSELAGEGEQYF. The CDR3 DNA sequence: TGCGCCAGCAGTGAACTAGCGGGAGAAGGCGAGCAGTACTTC.

The gene calls are TRBV6-5 and TRBJ2-3; 7 nucleotides align to TRBD2. J lost 1 base, V lost 6 bases, and 4 bases had no gene match. The germline V gene encodes CDR1 MNHEY and CDR2 SVGAGI. The CDR3 is 14 residues long. The CDR3 spells CASRGRVRTDTQYF. CDR3 bases: TGTGCCAGCAGAGGGAGGGTTCGCACAGATACGCAGTATTTT.

This clone was detected only once. V gene TRBV19 combines with J gene TRBJ2-2, with TRBD2 identical over 8 bases. J lost 1 base, V lost 10 bases, and 2 bases had no gene match. Looked up from germline, CDR1 is LNHDA and CDR2 is SQIVND (reference sequence). This CDR3 contains 13 residues. CDR3 in amino acids: CATGTRNTGELFF. The CDR3, as DNA: TGTGCCACCGGGACTAGGAACACCGGGGAGCTGTTTTTT.

The CDR3 here is CASSLLDSTNGYTF. The CDR3 bases are TGTGCCAGCAGTTTATTAGACAGTACCAATGGCTACACCTTC. The chain carries TRBV27 and TRBJ1-2; tentative D call: TRBD1 (5 bases). CDR3 length: 14 amino acids. The germline gives CDR1 MNHEY, CDR2 SMNVEV (reference sequence). Trimming shortened V by 1 base and J by 6 bases, and 12 bases separated the two germline ends.